These T cell receptor beta chains were read from a single sample in a study of long-term antiretroviral therapy in people with HIV. Here immunoSEQ multiplex PCR was the method, and the copy in TCRdb shows in-frame clones only, minus some. The sample carries about 20,000 clones, approximately 92% recorded once. This material consisted of unsorted PBMCs, taken 4.4 years after starting antiretroviral therapy. All receptors come from a woman aged 45 to 65 with HIV. Each CDR3 is given with its conserved first and last residue. A D gene is named only where the DNA matches it firmly. Some rows have no size entry. The others give once, few or many, or a class for an expanded clone.

J | V | size | D | CDR3 | DNA
TRBJ1-2 | TRBV7-2 | NA | NA | CASSASRRNYGYTF | TGTGCCAGCAGCGCCAGCCGGCGTAACTATGGCTACACCTTC
TRBJ2-1 | TRBV9 | NA | TRBD2 | CASSVGAGGGNEQFF | TGTGCCAGCAGCGTAGGGGCGGGGGGAGGTAATGAGCAGTTCTTC
TRBJ2-3 | TRBV2 | NA | TRBD2 | CASSGTSVHDTQYF | TGTGCCAGCAGTGGGACTAGCGTTCATGATACGCAGTATTTT
TRBJ1-1 | TRBV6-6 | NA | TRBD1 | CASSYSGTGIFEAFF | TGTGCCAGCAGTTACTCAGGGACAGGCATTTTTGAAGCTTTCTTT
TRBJ2-5 | TRBV5-6 | few | NA | CASSSQETQYF | TGTGCCAGCAGCTCCCAAGAGACCCAGTACTTC
TRBJ1-4 | TRBV7-3 | NA | NA | CASSLAGATNEKLFF | TGTGCCAGCAGCTTAGCCGGGGCAACTAATGAAAAACTGTTTTTT
TRBJ1-5 | TRBV28 | NA | NA | CASSLSFGDQPQHF | TGTGCCAGCAGTTTGAGTTTCGGTGATCAGCCCCAGCATTTT
TRBJ1-1 | TRBV29-1 | NA | NA | CSVGGGVKGAEAFF | TGCAGCGTTGGGGGAGGGGTCAAAGGTGCTGAAGCTTTCTTT
TRBJ2-1 | TRBV4-2 | NA | TRBD2 | CASSHSLRGLAPQFF | TGTGCCAGCAGCCATTCTTTGAGGGGACTAGCTCCGCAGTTCTTC
TRBJ2-1 | TRBV6-1 | NA | TRBD2 | CASRLSGGVFNEQFF | TGTGCCAGCAGACTTAGCGGGGGGGTCTTCAATGAGCAGTTCTTC
TRBJ2-7 | TRBV29-1 | NA | TRBD2 | CSVRSGGSYEQYF | TGCAGCGTTAGGAGCGGGGGATCCTACGAGCAGTACTTC
TRBJ1-2 | TRBV7-9 | NA | TRBD1 | CASSSQGALIYGYTF | TGTGCCAGCAGTTCACAGGGGGCTCTAATCTATGGCTACACCTTC
TRBJ1-1 | TRBV4-1 | NA | NA | CASSQDLTGVNTEAFF | TGCGCCAGCAGCCAAGATCTCACAGGAGTGAACACTGAAGCTTTCTTT
TRBJ1-3 | TRBV27 | NA | NA | CASSQQGRSGNTIYF | TGTGCCAGCAGTCAACAGGGCAGATCTGGAAACACCATATATTTT
TRBJ1-1 | TRBV6-6 | NA | NA | CASRWTTIEAFF | TGTGCCAGCAGGTGGACTACGATTGAAGCTTTCTTT
TRBJ1-3 | TRBV28 | NA | NA | CASSQSGGGSLRNTIYF | TGTGCCAGCAGCCAATCGGGAGGGGGGTCTCTTCGAAACACCATATATTTT
TRBJ2-3 | TRBV6-5 | NA | NA | CASSDTSDTQYF | TGTGCCAGCAGTGACACCTCAGATACGCAGTATTTT
TRBJ2-5 | TRBV2 | NA | TRBD2 | CASSAGLATMGVGTQYF | TGTGCCAGCAGTGCTGGACTAGCGACCATGGGGGTCGGGACCCAGTACTTC
TRBJ1-4 | TRBV5-1 | NA | TRBD1 | CASSGGDSSNEKLFF | TGCGCCAGCTCCGGGGGGGACAGCAGTAATGAAAAACTGTTTTTT
TRBJ1-2 | TRBV15 | NA | TRBD1 | CATSRDSQGSYGYTF | TGTGCCACCAGCAGAGACTCACAGGGGTCTTATGGCTACACCTTC
TRBJ1-1 | TRBV7-9 | NA | NA | CASSLGAREAFF | TGTGCCAGCAGCCTGGGGGCCCGGGAAGCTTTCTTT
TRBJ1-2 | TRBV7-9 | NA | NA | CASSLALGTPYGYTF | TGTGCCAGCAGCTTAGCATTGGGGACACCCTATGGCTACACCTTC
TRBJ2-3 | TRBV27 | NA | NA | CASSPLTRGEIKTDTQYF | TGTGCCAGCAGTCCCCTGACGCGCGGGGAGATCAAAACAGATACGCAGTATTTT
TRBJ2-7 | TRBV5-1 | NA | TRBD2 | CASSVTSGGYEQYF | TGCGCCAGCAGCGTGACTAGCGGGGGCTACGAGCAGTACTTC
TRBJ2-7 | TRBV7-8 | few | NA | CASSFGSGPYEQYF | TGTGCCAGCAGCTTCGGTAGCGGACCCTACGAGCAGTACTTC
TRBJ1-2 | TRBV2 | NA | TRBD1 | CASMGQRYGYTF | TGTGCCAGCATGGGACAGAGATATGGCTACACCTTC